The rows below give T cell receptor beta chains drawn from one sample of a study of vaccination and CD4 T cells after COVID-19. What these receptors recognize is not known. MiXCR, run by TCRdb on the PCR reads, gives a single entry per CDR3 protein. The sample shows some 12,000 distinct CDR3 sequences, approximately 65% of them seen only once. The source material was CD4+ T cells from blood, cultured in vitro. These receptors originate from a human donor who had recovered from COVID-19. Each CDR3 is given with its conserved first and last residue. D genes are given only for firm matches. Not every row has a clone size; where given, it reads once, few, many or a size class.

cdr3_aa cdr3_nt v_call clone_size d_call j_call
CASSLAPRSNTEAFF TGTGCCAGCAGCTTAGCTCCCCGGTCGAACACTGAAGCTTTCTTT TRBV7-2 few - TRBJ1-1
CATRTGSTGELFF TGCGCCACCCGGACAGGCAGCACCGGGGAGCTGTTTTTT TRBV10-1 few TRBD1 TRBJ2-2
CSARGVGGTKLFF TGCAGTGCTAGAGGGGTGGGAGGGACGAAGCTGTTTTTT TRBV20-1 - TRBD2 TRBJ2-2
CASSLVAGDYEQYF TGTGCCAGCAGCTTAGTTGCGGGGGACTACGAGCAGTACTTC TRBV7-2 - TRBD2 TRBJ2-7
CASSQDLEQYF TGTGCCAGCAGCCAAGATTTAGAGCAGTACTTC TRBV14 - - TRBJ2-7
CASSVPGRDVLFF TGTGCCAGCAGTGTCCCCGGGAGAGACGTGCTGTTTTTT TRBV2 medium-sized - TRBJ2-2
CASSLSARGERETQYF TGTGCCAGCAGTTTATCGGCCAGGGGGGAGAGGGAGACCCAGTACTTC TRBV27 - - TRBJ2-5
CASSLPSGSVTGELFF TGTGCCAGCAGCTTGCCTAGCGGGAGTGTTACCGGGGAGCTGTTTTTT TRBV5-4 - TRBD2 TRBJ2-2
CSASTGSYNSPLHF TGCAGTGCTAGCACAGGCTCCTATAATTCACCCCTCCACTTT TRBV20-1 - - TRBJ1-6
CASSEAHIQYF TGTGCCAGCAGTGAAGCGCACATTCAGTACTTC TRBV2 - - TRBJ2-4
CSARDPRQGASPLHF TGCAGTGCTAGAGACCCTAGGCAGGGGGCTTCACCCCTCCACTTT TRBV20-1 - TRBD1 TRBJ1-6
CASSPSSAEQYF TGTGCCAGCAGCCCAAGCTCAGCTGAGCAGTACTTC TRBV7-8 once - TRBJ2-7
CASSEQALYSNQPQHF TGTGCCAGCAGTGAACAGGCACTCTATAGCAATCAGCCCCAGCATTTT TRBV6-1 - - TRBJ1-5
CASSPPGFKETQYF TGTGCCAGCTCACCACCGGGCTTTAAAGAGACCCAGTACTTC TRBV18 few - TRBJ2-5
CAISESRGRGSGANVLTF TGTGCCATCAGTGAGTCCAGGGGGAGAGGTTCTGGGGCCAACGTCCTGACTTTC TRBV10-3 - TRBD1 TRBJ2-6
CASSLTGASYGYTF TGTGCCAGCAGCTTGACGGGGGCTAGCTATGGCTACACCTTC TRBV5-4 - - TRBJ1-2
CASSRGRLGVTGYTF TGTGCCAGTAGCAGGGGGCGCCTCGGGGTTACTGGCTACACCTTC TRBV19 medium-sized TRBD1 TRBJ1-2
CSAPLRNQETQYF TGCAGTGCGCCCCTCCGGAACCAAGAGACCCAGTACTTC TRBV20-1 once - TRBJ2-5
CASSEQGMLGNQPQHF TGTGCCAGCAGCGAACAGGGAATGTTGGGCAATCAGCCCCAGCATTTT TRBV7-9 - - TRBJ1-5
CASSLFLAGGDNYNEQFF TGCGCCAGCAGCTTGTTCCTAGCGGGAGGGGACAACTACAATGAGCAGTTCTTC TRBV5-1 once TRBD2 TRBJ2-1
CASSPEAPTNNEQFF TGTGCCAGCAGCCCCGAGGCGCCTACTAACAATGAGCAGTTCTTC TRBV7-2 - - TRBJ2-1
CASSYGREATDTQYF TGTGCCAGCAGTTACGGGAGGGAGGCCACAGATACGCAGTATTTT TRBV6-5 - TRBD2 TRBJ2-3
CASSVEGGRNQPQHF TGTGCCAGCAGCGTAGAGGGGGGTCGGAACCAGCCCCAGCATTTT TRBV9 - - TRBJ1-5
CASSSKGRTQETQYF TGTGCCAGCAGCTCCAAGGGCAGGACACAAGAGACCCAGTACTTC TRBV5-4 - - TRBJ2-5
CASRIGTGELFF TGTGCCAGCAGGATCGGCACCGGGGAGCTGTTTTTT TRBV27 - - TRBJ2-2
CATAPGLRAASNQPQHF TGTGCCACCGCGCCAGGGCTACGAGCAGCGAGCAATCAGCCCCAGCATTTT TRBV6-1 - - TRBJ1-5
CASSLEQAGEWRDYGYTF TGTGCCAGCAGCTTAGAACAGGCAGGGGAGTGGAGAGACTATGGCTACACCTTC TRBV7-9 once - TRBJ1-2
CASSPDNYGYTF TGTGCCAGCAGCCCAGACAACTATGGCTACACCTTC TRBV7-9 - - TRBJ1-2
CASSPPMTDTQYF TGTGCCAGCTCACCACCGATGACAGATACGCAGTATTTT TRBV18 few - TRBJ2-3
CASSLQVSRTDTQYF TGTGCCAGCAGTTTGCAGGTGTCCCGCACAGATACGCAGTATTTT TRBV28 - - TRBJ2-3
CASADRTNQPQHF TGTGCCAGCGCGGACCGAACAAATCAGCCCCAGCATTTT TRBV6-1 - - TRBJ1-5
CASSSPSGPYEQYF TGTGCCAGCAGTTCCCCCAGCGGCCCCTACGAGCAGTACTTC TRBV28 - - TRBJ2-7
CASKGRNNYGYTF TGTGCCAGCAAGGGACGGAATAACTATGGCTACACCTTC TRBV27 few - TRBJ1-2
CASRRMGGNQPQHF TGTGCCAGCAGGCGGATGGGGGGCAATCAGCCCCAGCATTTT TRBV28 medium-sized - TRBJ1-5
CSAEDRGFGQPQHF TGCAGTGCTGAGGACAGGGGGTTTGGTCAGCCCCAGCATTTT TRBV20-1 few TRBD1 TRBJ1-5
CSAAREYIDEQFF TGCAGTGCTGCGAGAGAATACATCGACGAGCAGTTCTTC TRBV20-1 - - TRBJ2-1
CASSFRANSPLHF TGTGCCAGCAGCTTCAGGGCTAATTCACCCCTCCACTTT TRBV7-8 - - TRBJ1-6
CASSLIQTAVRF TGTGCCAGCAGTTTGATTCAGACAGCGGTAAGGTTC TRBV12-3/TRBV12-4 - - TRBJ2-1
CASSPGASTDTQYF TGTGCCAGCAGCCCGGGAGCCAGCACAGATACGCAGTATTTT TRBV2 - - TRBJ2-3
CASSIERSSRYQETQYF TGTGCCAGTAGTATAGAACGATCTAGCCGGTACCAAGAGACCCAGTACTTC TRBV19 - - TRBJ2-5